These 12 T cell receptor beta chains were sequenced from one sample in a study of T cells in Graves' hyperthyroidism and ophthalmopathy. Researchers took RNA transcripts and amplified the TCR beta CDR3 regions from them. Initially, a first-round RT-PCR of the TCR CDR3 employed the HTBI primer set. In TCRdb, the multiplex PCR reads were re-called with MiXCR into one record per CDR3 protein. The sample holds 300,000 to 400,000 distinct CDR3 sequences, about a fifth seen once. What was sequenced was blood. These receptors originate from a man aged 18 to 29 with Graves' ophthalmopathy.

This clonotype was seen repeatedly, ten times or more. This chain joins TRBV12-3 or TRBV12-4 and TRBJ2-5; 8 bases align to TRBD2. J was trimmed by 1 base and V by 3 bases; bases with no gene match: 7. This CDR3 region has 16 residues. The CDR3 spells CASSLTAGGIQETQYF. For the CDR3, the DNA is TGTGCCAGCAGTTTGACGGCGGGGGGAATCCAAGAGACCCAGTACTTC.

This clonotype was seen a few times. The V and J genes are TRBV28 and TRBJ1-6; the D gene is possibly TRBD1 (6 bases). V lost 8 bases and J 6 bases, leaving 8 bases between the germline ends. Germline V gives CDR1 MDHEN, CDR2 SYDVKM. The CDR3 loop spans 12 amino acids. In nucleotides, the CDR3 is TGTGCCAGCCACAGGGTTAATTCACCCCTCCACTTT. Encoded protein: CASHRVNSPLHF.

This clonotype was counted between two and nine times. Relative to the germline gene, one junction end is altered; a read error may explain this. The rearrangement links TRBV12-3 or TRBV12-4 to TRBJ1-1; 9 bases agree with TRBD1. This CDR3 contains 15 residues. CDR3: CVSSAQGALETEAFF. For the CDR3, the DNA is TGTGTCAGCAGTGCACAGGGGGCGCTTGAGACTGAAGCTTTCTTT.

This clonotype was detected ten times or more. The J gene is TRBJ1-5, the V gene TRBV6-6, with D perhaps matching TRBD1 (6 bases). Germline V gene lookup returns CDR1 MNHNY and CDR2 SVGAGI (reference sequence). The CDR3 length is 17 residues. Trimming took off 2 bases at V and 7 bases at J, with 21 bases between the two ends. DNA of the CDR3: TGTGCCAGCAGTTACACGTCCCGGGACATGTGGGGCCAGCCCCAGCATTTT. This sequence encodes CASSYTSRDMWGQPQHF.

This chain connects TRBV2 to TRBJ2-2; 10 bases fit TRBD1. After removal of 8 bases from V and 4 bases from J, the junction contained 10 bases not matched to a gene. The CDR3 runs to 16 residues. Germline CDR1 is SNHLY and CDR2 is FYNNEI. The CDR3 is CASFRDRGITTGELFF. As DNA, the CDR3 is TGTGCCAGCTTCCGGGACAGGGGCATTACCACCGGGGAGCTGTTTTTT. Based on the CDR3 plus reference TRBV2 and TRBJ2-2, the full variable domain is EPEVTQTPSHQVTQMGQEVILRCVPISNHLYFYWYRQILGQKVEFLVSFYNNEISEKSEIFDDQFSVERPDGSNFTLKIRSTKLEDSAMYFCASFRDRGITTGELFFGEGSRLTVL.

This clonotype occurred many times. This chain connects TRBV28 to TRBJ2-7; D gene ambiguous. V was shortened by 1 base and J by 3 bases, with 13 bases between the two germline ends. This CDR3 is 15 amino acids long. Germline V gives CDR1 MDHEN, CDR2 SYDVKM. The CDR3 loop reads CASSLSPSKGYEQYF. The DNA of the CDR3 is TGTGCCAGCAGTTTATCCCCATCGAAAGGCTACGAGCAGTACTTC.

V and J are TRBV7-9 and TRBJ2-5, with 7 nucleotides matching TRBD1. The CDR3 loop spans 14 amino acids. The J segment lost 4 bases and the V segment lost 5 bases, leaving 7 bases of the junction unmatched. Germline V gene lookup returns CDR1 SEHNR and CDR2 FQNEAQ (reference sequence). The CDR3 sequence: CASSQDRIIETQYF. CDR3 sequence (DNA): TGTGCCAGCAGCCAGGACAGGATAATAGAGACCCAGTACTTC.

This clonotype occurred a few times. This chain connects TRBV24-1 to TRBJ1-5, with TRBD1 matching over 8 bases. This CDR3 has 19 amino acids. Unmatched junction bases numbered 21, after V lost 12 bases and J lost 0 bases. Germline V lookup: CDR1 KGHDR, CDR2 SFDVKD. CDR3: CASHKNRDRRHYSNQPQHF. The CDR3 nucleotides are TGTGCCTCTCACAAAAACCGGGACAGGCGCCACTATAGCAATCAGCCCCAGCATTTT.

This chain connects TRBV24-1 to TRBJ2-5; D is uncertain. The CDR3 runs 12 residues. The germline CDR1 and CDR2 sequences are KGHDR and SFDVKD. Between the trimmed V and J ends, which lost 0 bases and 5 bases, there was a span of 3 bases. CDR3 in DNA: TGTGCCACCAGTGATTTGAGGGAGACCCAGTACTTC. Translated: CATSDLRETQYF.

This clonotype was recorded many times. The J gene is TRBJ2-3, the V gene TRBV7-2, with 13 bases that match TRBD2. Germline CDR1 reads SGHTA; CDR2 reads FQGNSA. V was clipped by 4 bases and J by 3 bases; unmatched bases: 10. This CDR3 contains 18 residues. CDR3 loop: CASSSQRTSGGETDTQYF. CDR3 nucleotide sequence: TGTGCCAGCAGCTCCCAGAGGACTAGCGGGGGAGAAACAGATACGCAGTATTTT. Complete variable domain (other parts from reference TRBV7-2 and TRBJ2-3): GAGVSQSPSNKVTEKGKDVELRCDPISGHTALYWYRQSLGQGLEFLIYFQGNSAPDKSGLPSDRFSAERTGGSVSTLTIQRTQQEDSAVYLCASSSQRTSGGETDTQYFGPGTRLTVL.

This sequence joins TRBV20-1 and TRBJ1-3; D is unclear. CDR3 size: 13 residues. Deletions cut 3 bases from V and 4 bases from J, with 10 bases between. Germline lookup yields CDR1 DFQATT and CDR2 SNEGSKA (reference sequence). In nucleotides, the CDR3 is TGCAGTGCTAGGCCAGGCGCGGGAAACACCATATATTTT. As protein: CSARPGAGNTIYF.

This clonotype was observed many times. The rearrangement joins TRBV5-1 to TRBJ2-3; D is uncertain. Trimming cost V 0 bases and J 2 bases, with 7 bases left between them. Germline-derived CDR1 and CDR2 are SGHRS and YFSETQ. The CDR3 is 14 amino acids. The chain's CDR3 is CASSLETITDTQYF. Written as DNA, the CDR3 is TGCGCCAGCAGCTTGGAAACCATCACAGATACGCAGTATTTT.